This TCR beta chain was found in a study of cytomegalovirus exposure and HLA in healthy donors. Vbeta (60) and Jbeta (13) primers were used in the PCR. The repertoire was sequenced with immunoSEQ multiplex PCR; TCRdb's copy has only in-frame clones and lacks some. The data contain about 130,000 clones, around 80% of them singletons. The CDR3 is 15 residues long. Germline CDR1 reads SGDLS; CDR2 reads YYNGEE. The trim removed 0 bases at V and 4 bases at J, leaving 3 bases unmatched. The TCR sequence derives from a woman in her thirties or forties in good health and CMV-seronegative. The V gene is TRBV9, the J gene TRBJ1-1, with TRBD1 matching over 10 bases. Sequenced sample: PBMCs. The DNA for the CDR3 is TGTGCCAGCAGCGTAGGGGACAGGGGACTCACTGAAGCTTTCTTT. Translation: CASSVGDRGLTEAFF. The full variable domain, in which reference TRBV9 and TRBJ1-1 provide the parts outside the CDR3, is DSGVTQTPKHLITATGQRVTLRCSPRSGDLSVYWYQQSLDQGLQFLIQYYNGEERAKGNILERFSAQQFPDLHSELNLSSLELGDSALYFCASSVGDRGLTEAFFGQGTRLTVV.